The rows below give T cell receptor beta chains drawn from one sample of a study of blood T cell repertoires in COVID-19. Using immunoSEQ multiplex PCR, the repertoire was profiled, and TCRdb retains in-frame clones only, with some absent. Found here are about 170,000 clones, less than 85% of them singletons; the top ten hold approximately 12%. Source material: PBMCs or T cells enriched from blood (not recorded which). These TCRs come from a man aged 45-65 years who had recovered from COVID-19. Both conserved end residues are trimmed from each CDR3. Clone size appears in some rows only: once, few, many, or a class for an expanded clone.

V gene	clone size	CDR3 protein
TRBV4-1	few	ASSPTSGGAGETQY
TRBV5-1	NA	ASSLGTVEQY
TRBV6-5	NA	ASSYRGRGDIQY
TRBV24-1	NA	ATSDPTGGYEQY
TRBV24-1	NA	ATSDPRGGLAGEETQY
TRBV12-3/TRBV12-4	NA	ASTPGLGEQY
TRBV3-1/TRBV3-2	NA	ASSQEQGAGYT
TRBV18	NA	ASSAVPTITDTQY
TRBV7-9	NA	ASSSRQGYSGNTIY
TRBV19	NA	ASSYGTGDYGYT
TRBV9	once	ASSDRDRGGEKLF
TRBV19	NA	ASREQGARYGYT
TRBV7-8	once	ASSLYERDNEQF
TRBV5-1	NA	ASSPDRGGQPQH
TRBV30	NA	AWTTFGGGYNSPLH
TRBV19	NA	ASSIYYEAF
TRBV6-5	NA	ASTEGVYYEQY
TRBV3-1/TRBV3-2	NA	ASSQGHVNQPQH
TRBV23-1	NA	ASPTGDSNCYEQY
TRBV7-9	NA	ASSPWTGEGYGYT
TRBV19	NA	ASSSFGSRETQY
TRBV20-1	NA	SASSTDYGYT
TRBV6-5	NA	ASRKDGGNEKLF
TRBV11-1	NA	ASSLSGGRNNEQF
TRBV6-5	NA	ASSLRQNNYGYT
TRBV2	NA	ASSGDHIGKLF
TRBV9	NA	ASSVGDSPGEQY
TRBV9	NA	ASSEAAGYEQY
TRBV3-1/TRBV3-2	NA	ASSRGRENQPQH
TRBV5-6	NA	ASSLNGRQETQY
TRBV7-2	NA	ASSLGDRAVGTEAF
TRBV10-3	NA	AIRGGGNTIY
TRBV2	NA	ASSVQGKQTQY
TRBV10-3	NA	AITSPAGTGSNEQF
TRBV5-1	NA	ASSALAGPREGFRYEQY
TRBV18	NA	ASSPPRGGKNIQY
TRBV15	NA	ATSREPASGTQGSGGYT
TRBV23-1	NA	ASKSGAGYT
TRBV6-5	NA	ASRQGSQPQH
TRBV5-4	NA	ASSHGTLWTSGYT
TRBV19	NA	ASSPGGWNNEQY
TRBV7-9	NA	ASSLTGSYNEKLF
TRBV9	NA	ASSSYGGGEGTDTQY
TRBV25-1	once	ASSEQNRVNTEAF
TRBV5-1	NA	ASSSEQPGSYNEQF
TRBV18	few	ASSPNRRGGSDEKLF
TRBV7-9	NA	ASSPTGAYEQY
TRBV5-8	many	ASSFGGHGSGELF
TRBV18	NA	ASSPYPDSPYGYT
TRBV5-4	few	ASSPVGASTEAF
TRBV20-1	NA	SASAGGQGKLF
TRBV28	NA	ASSFGESAGVGEQF
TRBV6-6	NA	ASSRLAGGVGDEQY
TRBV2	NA	ASSPDRGREDTQY
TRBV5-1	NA	ASSGRLAGQETQY
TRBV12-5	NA	ASGNRVSRSGNTIY
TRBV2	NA	ASKEEYGYT
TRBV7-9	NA	ASSLAKGGDSPLH
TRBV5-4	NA	ASSLDTNYGYT
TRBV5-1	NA	ASSYGSGISQTQY